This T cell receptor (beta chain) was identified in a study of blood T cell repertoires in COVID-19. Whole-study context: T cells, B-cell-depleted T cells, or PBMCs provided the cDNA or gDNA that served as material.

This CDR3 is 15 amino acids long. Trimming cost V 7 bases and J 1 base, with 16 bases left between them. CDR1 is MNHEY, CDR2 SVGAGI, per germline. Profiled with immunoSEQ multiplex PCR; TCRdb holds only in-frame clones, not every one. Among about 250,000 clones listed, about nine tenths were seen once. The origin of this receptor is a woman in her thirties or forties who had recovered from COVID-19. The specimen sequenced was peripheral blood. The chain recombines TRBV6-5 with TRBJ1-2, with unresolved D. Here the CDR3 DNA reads TGTGCCAGCACCGAAGGTCCAGGCCTTAACTATGGCTACACCTTC. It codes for CASTEGPGLNYGYTF.